The sequence of this TCR beta chain was determined in a study (dated by TCRdb to 2013 to 2016). Study-wide context: The study examined whether tumor-infiltrating Tregs in breast cancer are drawn from blood Tregs or arise in situ by conversion from other CD4+ T cell subsets.

Full-length TCR variable regions were amplified by 5' RACE PCR with constant-region reverse primers, followed by semi-nested PCR with Nested Universal Primer A. Using the ReliaPrep RNA Cell Miniprep System, total RNA was extracted, and the SMARTer RACE 5'/3' Kit was then used to reverse transcribe the RNA into 5'RACE-ready cDNA. Multiplex adaptors were used to barcode full-length TCR alpha and beta libraries, and the barcoded libraries were sequenced on an Illumina MiSeq. On the study's bioinformatics: For each of nine subset-tissue groups, sequencing data from the five patients were pooled, and the groups were compared by unsupervised clustering of TCR gene usage. The Morisita-Horn index was used to calculate repertoire similarity, with shared sequences weighted by how much each contributed to each repertoire. Using fastp trimming at Q25 and MiXCR clonotype assembly, TCRdb reanalyzed the public sequencing data and kept in-frame beta chains. Every distinct CDR3 protein forms one entry, paired with its most common genes and DNA. TCRdb's processing, not the study's, gives the V and J calls here. The sample table records 60,000 to 65,000 distinct CDR3 sequences; roughly 30% of these occur just once. Jointly, the top ten make up roughly 2.5% of the sample.

Points the paper makes about the study in general: The greatest overlap of tumor-infiltrating Treg TCR alpha and beta sequences was observed with tumor naive CD4+ T cells, followed by blood naive CD4+ T cells. In terms of TCR gene usage, tumor memory CD4+ T cells clustered together with blood and lymph node memory CD4+ cells, as well as with lymph node naive CD4+ cells. The larger-cohort validation was restricted to a single TCR beta V-J rearrangement rather than whole repertoires.

On this clonotype: It has no known antigen specificity. One end of the junction fails to match germline, which may point to a read error.

The Miltenyi Naive CD4+ T Cell Isolation kit was used to purify naive CD4+ T cells, and Tregs were depleted with CD25 microbeads. Tregs, naive and memory CD4+ T cells from tumor, blood and ipsilateral draining lymph nodes of about five breast cancer patients underwent full-length TCR alpha and beta sequencing. Tumor tissue and lymph nodes obtained from ipsilateral axillary dissection were perfused with PBS, minced and then digested with collagenase I and hyaluronidase. Sorted cell populations were confirmed by FACS to exceed 90% purity. The CDR3 runs 12 residues from the cysteine to the phenylalanine. The DNA shown is the 36-base CDR3, in frame from base 1. Per the germline V gene, SGHRS is the CDR1 and YFSETQ is the CDR2.

This TCR was recovered from a female donor with breast cancer. Material: tumor-infiltrating naive CD4+ T cells sorted from the breast tumor. This specimen's cell subset or site label, interpreted: naive CD4+ T cells, CD4+CD45RA+CD25-. The V and J genes are TRBV5-1 and TRBJ2-3; no D gene call is confident. In nucleotides, the sequence is TGCGCCAGCAGCCCAGCCACAGATACGCAGAATTTT. The resulting protein is CASSPATDTQNF.